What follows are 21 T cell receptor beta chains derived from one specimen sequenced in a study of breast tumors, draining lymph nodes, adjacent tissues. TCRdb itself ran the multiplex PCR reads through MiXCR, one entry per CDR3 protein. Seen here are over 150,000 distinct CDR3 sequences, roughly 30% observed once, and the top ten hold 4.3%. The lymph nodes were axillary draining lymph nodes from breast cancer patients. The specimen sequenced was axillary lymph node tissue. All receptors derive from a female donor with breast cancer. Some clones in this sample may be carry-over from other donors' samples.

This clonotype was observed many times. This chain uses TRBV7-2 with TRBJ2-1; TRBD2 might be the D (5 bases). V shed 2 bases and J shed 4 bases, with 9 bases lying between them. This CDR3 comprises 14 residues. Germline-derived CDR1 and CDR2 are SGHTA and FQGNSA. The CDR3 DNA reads TGTGCCAGCAGCTTAATCCGGGGATACAATGAGCAGTTCTTC. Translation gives CASSLIRGYNEQFF.

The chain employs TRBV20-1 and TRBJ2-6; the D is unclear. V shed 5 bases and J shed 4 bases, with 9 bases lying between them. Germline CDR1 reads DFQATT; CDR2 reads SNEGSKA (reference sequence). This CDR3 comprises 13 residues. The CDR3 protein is CSAFTAGANVLTF. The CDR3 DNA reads TGCAGTGCTTTTACCGCAGGGGCCAACGTCCTGACTTTC.

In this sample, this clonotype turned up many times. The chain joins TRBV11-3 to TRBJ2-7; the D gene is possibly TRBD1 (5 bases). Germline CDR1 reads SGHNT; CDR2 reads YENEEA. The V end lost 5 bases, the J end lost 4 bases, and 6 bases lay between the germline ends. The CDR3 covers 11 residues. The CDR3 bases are TGTGCCAGCAGCCCAGGGTACGAGCAGTACTTC. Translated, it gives CASSPGYEQYF.

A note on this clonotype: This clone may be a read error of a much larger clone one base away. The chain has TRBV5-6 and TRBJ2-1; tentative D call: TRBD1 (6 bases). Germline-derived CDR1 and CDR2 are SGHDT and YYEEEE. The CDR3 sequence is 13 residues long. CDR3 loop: CASSLSRDNEQLF. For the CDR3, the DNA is TGTGCCAGCAGCTTGAGCCGGGACAATGAGCAGCTCTTC. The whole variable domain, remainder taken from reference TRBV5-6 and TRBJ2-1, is DAGVTQSPTHLIKTRGQQVTLRCSPKSGHDTVSWYQQALGQGPQFIFQYYEEEERQRGNFPDRFSGHQFPNYSSELNVNALLLGDSALYLCASSLSRDNEQLFGPGTRLTVL.

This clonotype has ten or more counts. CDR3 nucleotide sequence: TGCAGTGCTAACAGGGGGGTTGAGCAGTTCTTC. It translates to CSANRGVEQFF. The chain couples TRBV20-1 to TRBJ2-1; 8 nucleotides align to TRBD1. In germline, CDR1 is DFQATT, CDR2 SNEGSKA (reference sequence). With 4 bases clipped from V and 9 bases from J, the junction kept 2 bases outside the gene matches. The CDR3 extends over 11 amino acids.

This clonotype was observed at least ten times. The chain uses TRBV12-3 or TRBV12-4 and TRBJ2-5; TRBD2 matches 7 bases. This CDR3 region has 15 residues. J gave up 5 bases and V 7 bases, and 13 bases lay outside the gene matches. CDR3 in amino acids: CASTQRTGGEETQYF. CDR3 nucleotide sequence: TGTGCCAGCACCCAACGGACGGGGGGAGAGGAGACCCAGTACTTC.

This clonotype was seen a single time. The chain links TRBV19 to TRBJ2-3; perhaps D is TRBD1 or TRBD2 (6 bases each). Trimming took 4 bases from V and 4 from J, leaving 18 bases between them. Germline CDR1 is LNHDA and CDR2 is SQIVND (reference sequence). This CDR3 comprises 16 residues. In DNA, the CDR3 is TGTGCCAGTAGTAGGGTGGGGGGCGGAACCTCAGATACGCAGTATTTT. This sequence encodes CASSRVGGGTSDTQYF.

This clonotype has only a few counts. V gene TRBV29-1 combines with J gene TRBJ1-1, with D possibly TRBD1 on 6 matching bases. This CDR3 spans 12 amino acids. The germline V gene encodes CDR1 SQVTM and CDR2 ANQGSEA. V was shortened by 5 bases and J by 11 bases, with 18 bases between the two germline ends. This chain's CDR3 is CSVRQAPGSAFF. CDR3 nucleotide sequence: TGCAGCGTTCGACAGGCCCCCGGGAGTGCTTTCTTT.

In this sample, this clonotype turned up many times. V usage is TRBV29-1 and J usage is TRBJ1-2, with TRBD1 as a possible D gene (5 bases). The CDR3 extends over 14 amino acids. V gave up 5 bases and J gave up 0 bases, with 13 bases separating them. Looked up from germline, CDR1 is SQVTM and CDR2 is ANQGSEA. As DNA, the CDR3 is TGCAGCGTTACCATTGACAGCGCTAACTATGGCTACACCTTC. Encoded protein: CSVTIDSANYGYTF.

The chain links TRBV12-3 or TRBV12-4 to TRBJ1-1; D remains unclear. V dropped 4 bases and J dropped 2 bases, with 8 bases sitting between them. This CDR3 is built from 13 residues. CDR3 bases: TGTGCCAGCAGTTCCTGGGAAAACACTGAAGCTTTCTTT. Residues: CASSSWENTEAFF.

The CDR3 is CASSHEGERGNTGELFF. CDR3 DNA: TGTGCCAGCAGTCACGAAGGCGAGCGGGGGAACACCGGGGAGCTGTTTTTT. The rearrangement links TRBV6-5 to TRBJ2-2, with 7 bases matching TRBD2. The length of the CDR3 is 17 residues. Germline CDR1 is MNHEY and CDR2 is SVGAGI. The V gene end was trimmed by 5 bases and the J gene end by 1 base; junction bases not matched to a gene: 10.

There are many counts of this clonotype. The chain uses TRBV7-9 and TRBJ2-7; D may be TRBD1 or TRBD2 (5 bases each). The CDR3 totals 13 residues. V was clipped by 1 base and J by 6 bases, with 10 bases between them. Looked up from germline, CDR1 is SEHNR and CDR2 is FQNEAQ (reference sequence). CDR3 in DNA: TGTGCCAGCAGCTTAGGTGGGGGAACCGAGCAGTACTTC. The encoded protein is CASSLGGGTEQYF.

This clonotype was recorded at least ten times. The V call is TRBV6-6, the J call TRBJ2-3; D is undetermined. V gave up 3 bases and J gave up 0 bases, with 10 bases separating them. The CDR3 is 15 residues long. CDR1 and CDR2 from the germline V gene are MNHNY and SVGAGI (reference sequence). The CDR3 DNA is TGTGCCAGCAGTTATCCAGCCCCTAGCACAGATACGCAGTATTTT. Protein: CASSYPAPSTDTQYF.

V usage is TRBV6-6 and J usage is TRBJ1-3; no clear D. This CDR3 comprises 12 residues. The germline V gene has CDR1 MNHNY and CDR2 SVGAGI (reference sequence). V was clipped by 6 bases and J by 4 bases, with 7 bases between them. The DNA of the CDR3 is TGTGCCAGCAGAGGGATCGGAAACACCATATATTTT. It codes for CASRGIGNTIYF.

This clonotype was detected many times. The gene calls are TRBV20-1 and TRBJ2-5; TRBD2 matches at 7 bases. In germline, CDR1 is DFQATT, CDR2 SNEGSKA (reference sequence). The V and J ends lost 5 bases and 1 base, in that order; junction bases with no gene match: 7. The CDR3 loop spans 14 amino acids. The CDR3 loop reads CSAPPASGQETQYF. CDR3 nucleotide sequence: TGCAGTGCTCCCCCCGCTAGCGGCCAAGAGACCCAGTACTTC.

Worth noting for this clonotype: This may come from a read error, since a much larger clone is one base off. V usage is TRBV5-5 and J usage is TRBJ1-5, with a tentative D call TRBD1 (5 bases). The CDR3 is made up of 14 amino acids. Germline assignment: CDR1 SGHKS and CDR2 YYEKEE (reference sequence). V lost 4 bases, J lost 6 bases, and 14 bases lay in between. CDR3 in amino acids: CASSPGRGSQPQHF. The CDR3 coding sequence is TGTGCCAGCAGCCCTGGTAGGGGCAGTCAGCCCCAGCATTTT.

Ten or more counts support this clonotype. CDR3 sequence: CASARTGRRDQPQHF. Here the CDR3 DNA reads TGCGCCAGCGCTCGGACAGGGAGAAGGGATCAGCCCCAGCATTTT. The rearrangement joins TRBV10-2 to TRBJ1-5; 8 positions match TRBD1. The CDR3 consists of 15 residues. J was trimmed by 5 bases and V by 8 bases; bases with no gene match: 11. Germline assignment: CDR1 WSHSY and CDR2 SAAADI.

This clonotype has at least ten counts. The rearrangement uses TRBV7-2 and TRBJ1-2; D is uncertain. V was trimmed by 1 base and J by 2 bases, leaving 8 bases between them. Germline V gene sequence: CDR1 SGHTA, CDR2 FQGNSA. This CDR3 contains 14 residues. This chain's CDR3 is CASSLGSQNYGYTF. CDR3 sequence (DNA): TGTGCCAGCAGCTTAGGATCGCAGAACTATGGCTACACCTTC.

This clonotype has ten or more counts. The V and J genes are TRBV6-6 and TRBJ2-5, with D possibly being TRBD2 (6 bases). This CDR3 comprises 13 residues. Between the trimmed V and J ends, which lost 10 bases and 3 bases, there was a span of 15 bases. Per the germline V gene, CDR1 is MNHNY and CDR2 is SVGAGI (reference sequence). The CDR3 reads CATGREMEETQYF. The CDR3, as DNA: TGTGCCACAGGCCGGGAGATGGAAGAGACCCAGTACTTC.

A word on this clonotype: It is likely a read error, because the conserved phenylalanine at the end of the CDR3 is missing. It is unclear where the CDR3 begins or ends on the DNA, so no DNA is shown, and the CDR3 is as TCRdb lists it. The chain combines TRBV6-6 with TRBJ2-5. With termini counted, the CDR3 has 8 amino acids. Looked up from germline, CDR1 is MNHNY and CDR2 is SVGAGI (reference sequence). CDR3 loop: CASSYGEV.

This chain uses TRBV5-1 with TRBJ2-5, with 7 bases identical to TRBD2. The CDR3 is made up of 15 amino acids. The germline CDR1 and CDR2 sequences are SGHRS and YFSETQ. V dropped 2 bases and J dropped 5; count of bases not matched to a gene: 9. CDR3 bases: TGCGCCAGCAGCTTCCAGGGAGGGGCCGGGGAGACCCAGTACTTC. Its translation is CASSFQGGAGETQYF.